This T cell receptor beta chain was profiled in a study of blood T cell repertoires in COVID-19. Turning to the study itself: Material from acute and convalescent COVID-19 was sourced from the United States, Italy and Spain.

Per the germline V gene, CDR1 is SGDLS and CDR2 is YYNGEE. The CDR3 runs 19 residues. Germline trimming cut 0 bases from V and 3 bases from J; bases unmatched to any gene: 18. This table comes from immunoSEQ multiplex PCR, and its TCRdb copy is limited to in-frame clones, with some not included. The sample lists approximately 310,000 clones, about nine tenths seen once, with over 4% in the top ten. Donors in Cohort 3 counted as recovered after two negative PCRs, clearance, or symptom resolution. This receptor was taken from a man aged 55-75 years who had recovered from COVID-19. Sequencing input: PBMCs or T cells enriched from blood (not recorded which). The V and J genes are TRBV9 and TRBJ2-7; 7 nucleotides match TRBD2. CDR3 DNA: TGTGCCAGCAGCGTAGAGGGCTTCGTGTGGGAGGGGACTCTCTACGAGCAGTACTTC. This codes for CASSVEGFVWEGTLYEQYF. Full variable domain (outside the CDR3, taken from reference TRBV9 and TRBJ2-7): DSGVTQTPKHLITATGQRVTLRCSPRSGDLSVYWYQQSLDQGLQFLIQYYNGEERAKGNILERFSAQQFPDLHSELNLSSLELGDSALYFCASSVEGFVWEGTLYEQYFGPGTRLTVT.